This T cell receptor (beta chain) was found in a study of cytomegalovirus exposure and HLA in healthy donors (dated by TCRdb to about 2017). Background for the entire study: An earlier analysis of 587 of the donors reported 250 to 300 Gb of sequence data and 100 million to 130 million unique TCR beta sequences from approximately 180 million T cells. All discovery cohort repertoires had been generated using a single sequencing platform. Several DR-DQ haplotypes were handled as single units for association and clustering because linkage in the cohort was strong. Rather than drawing on any new phenotypic data, the later analysis identified candidate immune exposures from TCR beta sequences and the way those sequences occurred across donors. Class I and class II HLA loci were covered by the typing at four-digit resolution. On average, around 240,000 unique TCR beta nucleotide sequences were sequenced per donor among 300 to 500 genotyped donors of the cohort, with 15% to 20% of those sequences being non-productive. An earlier analysis of approximately 630 of the donors applied high-throughput TCR beta sequencing to assess whether each TCR beta V gene segment acted as functional or pseudogenic. Approximately 300 gigabases of sequencing data and approximately 91 million unique TCR sequences made up an early release that covered several hundred HLA-typed donors. The study was designed to test whether signatures of past pathogen exposure could be identified by cataloging public T cell receptors. A later genetic analysis used genome-wide SNP genotypes for about 65% of the roughly 700 donors, treating that subset as a discovery cohort. Donor age, sex, ethnicity and CMV serostatus were collected together with the repertoire data. To predict cytomegalovirus infection status, the study combined high-throughput TCR immunosequencing, statistical association of individual TCRs with disease status, and machine learning. The study profiled the T cell repertoires of about 720 subjects by immunosequencing and related them to cytomegalovirus serostatus. Among the roughly 400 genotyped donors, approximately 77% belonged to the genetic ancestry cluster associated with self-reported Caucasian donors. To study patterns of TCR occurrence, a later analysis re-analyzed previously published TCR beta repertoires from around 660 donors and added high-resolution HLA genotyping. In addition to the first cohort of approximately 650 subjects, a separate validation cohort of 120 different subjects was used. The number of typed donors differed by locus: about 620-630 for A, B, C, DRB1 and DQB1; about 520 for DQA1; 606 for DPA1; and roughly 470 for DPB1. What the authors observed across the whole study: The 87-base-pair reads could not distinguish some IMGT-functional V segments, including TRBV6-2 and TRBV6-3, so those segments were excluded. For the cohort, immune exposure information was limited to CMV serostatus. When HLA alleles, especially DR and DQ, strongly co-occurred, attributing TCR associations to individual alleles was difficult. In a later analysis, several top co-occurrence clusters were reported to appear linked to parvovirus B19, influenza, CMV and Epstein-Barr virus. According to the authors, the approach could potentially be generalized to other disease states and immunological phenotypes. The earlier analysis of some 560 of the donors excluded 15 to 20 rarely observed V segments, including chromosome 9 orphons, because counts were too low. In a later analysis, HLA-associated TCR beta chains showed more clonal expansion and lower generation probabilities than non-associated chains that were equally common. Correlated functional status among segregating V segments might be attributable to linkage disequilibrium, but an unknown experimental factor could not be ruled out. Most TCR sequences were seen in very few donors, while some public TCRs were found in many individuals. In a later genetic analysis, fewer N-insertions in productive TCRs were reported among donors in an Asian-associated ancestry cluster than the roughly 700-donor mean. The presence/absence analyses assumed that sequencing depth was roughly uniform across donors, and that assumption may not be true. Most CMV-associated TCR beta chains appeared to be HLA-restricted in a later analysis, and the HLA associations seemed to be driven largely by CMV exposure. A total of 150 to 200 TCR beta chains were listed by the study as associated with cytomegalovirus. HLA typing was unavailable for some donors at each locus, so association tests used only the typed subset. In this cohort, only TCR beta chains were sequenced, and detectable features were limited by the absence of alpha or paired-chain data. A later genetic analysis associated a missense DCLRE1C variant with V-gene and J-gene trimming of TCR beta chains, and an independent cohort replicated the association. In an earlier analysis of several hundred of the donors, most TCR beta V segments were observed in productive rearrangements about 87% or about 30% of the time, broadly matching IMGT annotations. A further reported finding was that TCR beta sequences accurately predicted the HLA-A and HLA-B alleles for most subjects in the first cohort. The classifier was reported to diagnose cytomegalovirus status with high specificity and sensitivity in both the original cohort and the validation cohort. The sequencing pipeline was judged likely to have produced a cluster of highly shared sequence variants as a technical artifact. A later analysis found that TCR association rates varied across HLA loci, with DRB1 alleles showing the most associated TCRs and HLA-C alleles the fewest. Three of the identified cytomegalovirus-associated TCR beta chains were confirmed in vitro to be specific for cytomegalovirus antigens. At a false discovery rate of 0.05, a later analysis linked under 20,000 TCR beta sequences to specific HLA alleles.

From the cysteine up to the phenylalanine, the CDR3 has a length of 13 residues. Only the CDR3 part of the read is kept: 39 bases, read in frame from the first base. Taken from the germline V gene, the CDR1 and CDR2 loops are ENHRY and SYGVKD. At the junction V is shortened by 8 bases and J by 4 bases; bases outside the gene matches: 7. The cohort consisted of hundreds of healthy bone marrow donors. At the time of sampling, all cohort members were nominally healthy, though unrecorded immune exposures were likely present. The donor was CMV seronegative and belonged to the group of under 400 seronegative cohort members. Each donor provided a peripheral blood sample, and peripheral blood mononuclear cells were used for TCR beta sequencing. Genomic DNA was extracted from the blood cell samples with the Qiagen DNeasy Blood Extraction Kit. A note on this clone: Its antigen is unknown. No much larger clone exists at a distance of one base, and base qualities are not known.

Library preparation employed the immunoSEQ multiplex PCR assay. For the multiplex PCR, a mixture combining 60 forward primers for TCR Vbeta segments and 13 reverse primers for TCR Jbeta segments was used. A multiplex PCR assay on genomic DNA amplified the CDR3 region of rearranged TCR beta genes. The Illumina HiSeq System was used to sequence the amplified TCR beta libraries as 87-base-pair reads. Per the source publication's procedure: In a later analysis, tens of millions of unique TCR beta chains were counted across the 650 to 750 repertoires, and about 10 million of these chains were shared by at least two donors. A nearest-neighbor algorithm error-corrected the raw reads and collapsed the reads into unique sequences, merging closely related sequences to remove PCR and sequencing errors. CDR3 sequences were aligned to IMGT reference sequences to assign V, D and J gene segments. For a sequence to be retained, a match of at least six nucleotides was required to both a V gene segment and a J gene segment. A rearrangement counted as productive if the CDR3 had no stop codons and remained in frame with V and J, and every other rearrangement counted as non-productive. CDR3 was defined according to IMGT convention as the region running from the second conserved V-encoded cysteine to the conserved J-encoded phenylalanine. The earlier analysis of approximately 500 of the donors excluded sequences that lacked an unambiguous match to a single V gene segment. In an earlier analysis of approximately 550 of the donors, V segments were called functional above 56.7% productive rearrangements and were called segregating when the between-donor standard deviation exceeded 5%. To diagnose cytomegalovirus status from the catalog of TCR beta chain sequences, a statistical classification framework was built. V and J gene assignment, in a later analysis, came from comparing TCR nucleotide sequences with IMGT/GENE-DB human TR gene sequences. In a later analysis, CDR3 sequences and most-parsimonious VDJ recombination scenarios were assigned using the TCRdist pipeline. A later analysis defined each TCR beta chain by its CDR3 amino acid sequence plus V-gene family, and excluded reads lacking a unique V-gene family. To address suspected cross-contamination and a sequencing artifact, a later analysis removed several hundred highly shared, low-generation-probability nucleotide sequences. A later analysis calculated a clonal expansion index for each public chain from normalized within-repertoire ranks of inferred template counts. In a later analysis, generation probabilities were computed using a VDJ recombination model fitted to out-of-frame rearrangements, and the results were checked against IGoR. A later analysis scored TCR-TCR, TCR-HLA and TCR-CMV co-occurrence with hypergeometric tests, applying a repertoire-size bias correction to TCR pairs. A later analysis estimated false discovery rates by permuting HLA or CMV assignments 20 times. A later analysis grouped co-occurring TCRs with DBSCAN, adding TCRdist sequence similarity when clustering within HLA-allele-positive subsets. For co-occurrence clustering, repertoires with fewer than 30,000 or more than 120,000 public chains were excluded, along with about five repertoires with anomalous nucleotide sharing. Imported from immuneACCESS, the table was reduced by TCRdb to in-frame sequences with V and J called. These copies leave out some clones; in studies compared against another copy, an unresolved V gene accounts for under half, and the cause of the remainder is not known. V, J and clone size were drawn from that table, and D and trimming were deduced from the DNA. This sample has about 130,000 clones in its table, and 70% to 80% of those were observed once. Under 2.5% of the sample comes from the top ten.

The sample comprised PBMCs. The chain couples TRBV10-3 to TRBJ1-1, with 7 middle bases fitting TRBD1. The clonotype was recovered from a man between 25 and 39 years old in good health and CMV-seronegative. The CDR3 reads CAICQGGLTEAFF. Read as DNA, the sequence is TGTGCCATCTGTCAGGGGGGCCTCACTGAAGCTTTCTTT.